The 5 T cell receptor beta chains reported below all come from one sample, sequenced in a study of blood T cell repertoires in COVID-19 (TCRdb year 2020). Libraries were constructed by the immunoSEQ multiplex PCR assay. TCRdb took over this immuneACCESS table, retaining in-frame rearrangements with V and J assigned. Such tables are incomplete; in checked studies, under half of the missing clones stem from an unresolved V gene, and the remainder is unexplained. The sample records approximately 32,000 clones, around nine tenths of which are singletons. The top ten clonotypes cover over 13% of the sample. Sequenced material: peripheral blood. These receptors were taken from a man in his fifties or sixties with active COVID-19.

J is TRBJ2-1 and V is TRBV18; 10 bases align to TRBD2. The CDR3 runs 15 residues. J was trimmed by 3 bases and V by 2 bases; bases with no gene match: 1. Germline values: CDR1 KGHSH, CDR2 LQKENI. This CDR3 reads CASSPASGSYNEQFF. CDR3 DNA: TGTGCCAGCTCACCAGCTAGCGGGAGCTACAATGAGCAGTTCTTC.

V gene TRBV7-9 combines with J gene TRBJ1-1; tentatively, D is TRBD1 (5 bases). This CDR3 contains 15 residues. Looked up from germline, CDR1 is SEHNR and CDR2 is FQNEAQ (reference sequence). The V end was cut by 5 bases, the J end by 3 bases, with 16 bases between. The CDR3 region is CASSRFSGGDTEAFF. In DNA, the CDR3 is TGTGCCAGCAGCCGTTTTAGTGGGGGGGACACTGAAGCTTTCTTT.

The chain recombines TRBV3-1 (or the pseudogene TRBV3-2) with TRBJ2-1, with a weak D call TRBD2 (6 bases). The germline gives CDR1 LGHDT, CDR2 YNNKEL (reference sequence). The CDR3 runs 14 residues. V was pared by 5 bases and J by 12 bases, with 20 bases between. The CDR3 region is CASSGGVGLLWQFF. As DNA, the CDR3 is TGTGCCAGCAGCGGAGGAGTTGGACTACTGTGGCAGTTCTTC.

This chain uses TRBV3-1 (or the pseudogene TRBV3-2) with TRBJ2-7; D is undetermined. Germline V CDR1 and CDR2: LGHDT, YNNKEL (reference sequence). The CDR3 length is 13 residues. Trimming left V 3 bases short and J 6 bases short, with 12 bases between. CDR3: CASSHHGAFEQYF. The CDR3, as DNA: TGTGCCAGCAGCCATCACGGAGCGTTCGAGCAGTACTTC.

DNA for the CDR3: TGTGCCAGTAGTAGGTTCGGGGGGCCTGCTGAAGCTTTCTTT. Protein sequence: CASSRFGGPAEAFF. The chain joins TRBV19 to TRBJ1-1, with D tentatively TRBD1 (6 bases). This CDR3 comprises 14 residues. V dropped 4 bases and J dropped 6 bases, with 15 bases sitting between them. Per germline, CDR1 LNHDA and CDR2 SQIVND (reference sequence).